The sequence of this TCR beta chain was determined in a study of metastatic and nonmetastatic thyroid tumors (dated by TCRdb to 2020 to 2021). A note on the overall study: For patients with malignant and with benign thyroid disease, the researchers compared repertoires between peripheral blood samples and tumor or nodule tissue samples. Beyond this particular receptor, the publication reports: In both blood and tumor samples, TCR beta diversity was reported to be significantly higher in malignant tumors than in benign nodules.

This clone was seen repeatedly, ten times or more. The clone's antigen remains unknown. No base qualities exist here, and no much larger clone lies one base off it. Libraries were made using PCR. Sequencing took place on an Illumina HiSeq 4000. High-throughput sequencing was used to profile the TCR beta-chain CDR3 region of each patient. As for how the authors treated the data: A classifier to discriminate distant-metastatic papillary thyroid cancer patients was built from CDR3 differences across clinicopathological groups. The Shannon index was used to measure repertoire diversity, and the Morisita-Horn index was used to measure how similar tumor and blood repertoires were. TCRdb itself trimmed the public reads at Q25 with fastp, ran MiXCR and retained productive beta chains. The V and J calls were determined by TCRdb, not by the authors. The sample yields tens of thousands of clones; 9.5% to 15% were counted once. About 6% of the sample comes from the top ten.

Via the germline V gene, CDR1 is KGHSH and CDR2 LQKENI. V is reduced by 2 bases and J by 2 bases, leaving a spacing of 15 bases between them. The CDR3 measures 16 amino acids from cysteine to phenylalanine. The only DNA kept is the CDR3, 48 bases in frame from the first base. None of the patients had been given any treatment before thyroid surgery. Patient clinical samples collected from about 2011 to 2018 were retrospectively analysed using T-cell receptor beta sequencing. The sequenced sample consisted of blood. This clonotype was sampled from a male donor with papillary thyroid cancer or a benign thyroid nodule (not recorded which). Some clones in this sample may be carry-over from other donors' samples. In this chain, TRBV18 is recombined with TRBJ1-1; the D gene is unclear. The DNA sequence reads TGTGCCAGCTCACCAAGGCTACCCGGAGCAAACACTGAAGCTTTCTTT. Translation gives CASSPRLPGANTEAFF. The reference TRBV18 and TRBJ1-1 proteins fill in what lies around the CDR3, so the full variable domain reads NAGVMQNPRHLVRRRGQEARLRCSPMKGHSHVYWYRQLPEEGLKFMVYLQKENIIDESGMPKERFSAEFPKEGPSILRIQQVVRGDSAAYFCASSPRLPGANTEAFFGQGTRLTVV.